The 28 T cell receptor beta chains presented below share a single source sample, sequenced in a study of neoadjuvant nivolumab and ipilimumab in lung cancer (dated by TCRdb to 2018 to 2021). The library was produced with the immunoSEQ multiplex PCR assay. Entries here come from immuneACCESS through TCRdb and include only in-frame sequences with V and J called. Some clones fail to appear in such tables; in the studies checked, an unresolved V gene covers under half of the shortfall, and the cause of the remainder is unknown. For this sample the table gives under 15,000 clones, of which 95% were detected only once. 2% to 3% of the sample comes from the top ten. Interpreted using the paper, the time point label stands for: at surgical resection after neoadjuvant nivolumab +/- ipilimumab. The material sequenced was peripheral blood, taken after neoadjuvant nivolumab, alone or with ipilimumab, at or shortly before surgery. These receptors all stem from an adult with non-small cell lung cancer.

This clone was seen once. The chain joins TRBV9 to TRBJ2-3; 7 positions match TRBD2. This CDR3 comprises 17 residues. Germline lookup yields CDR1 SGDLS and CDR2 YYNGEE. V shed 4 bases and J 7 bases; nucleotides not matched to a gene: 18. CDR3 DNA: TGTGCCAGCAGCTTCGTTCGATGGCGGGAGTGGAAACATACGCAGTATTTT. Translated: CASSFVRWREWKHTQYF.

V gene TRBV18 combines with J gene TRBJ1-1, with D possibly being TRBD1 (5 bases). Looked up from germline, CDR1 is KGHSH and CDR2 is LQKENI. CDR3 length: 15 amino acids. With 4 bases removed from V and 3 bases from J, the gap between germline ends came to 15 bases. The DNA of the CDR3 is TGTGCCAGCTCACTCGACGGGGCGGGGGACACTGAAGCTTTCTTT. Translating it yields CASSLDGAGDTEAFF.

V gene TRBV4-1 combines with J gene TRBJ2-7, with 13 bases fitting TRBD2. Losses at the gene ends were 4 bases for V and 3 bases for J; bases not matched to a gene: 6. The length of the CDR3 is 16 residues. CDR1 and CDR2 (germline): MGHRA, YSYEKL. CDR3 residues: CASSPGTSGIYYEQYF. The CDR3 coding sequence is TGCGCCAGCAGCCCAGGGACTAGCGGGATTTACTACGAGCAGTACTTC.

The rearrangement joins TRBV4-1 to TRBJ2-3; D possibly matches TRBD1 or TRBD2 (5 bases each). CDR1 MGHRA and CDR2 YSYEKL come from the germline V gene. Trimming stripped 2 bases from V and 4 bases from J, with 16 bases between. The CDR3 consists of 16 residues. The CDR3 region has the DNA TGCGCCAGCAGCCAATCTCCGGGACCCTGGGCAGATACGCAGTATTTT. The encoded protein is CASSQSPGPWADTQYF.

This chain connects TRBV30 to TRBJ2-4, with TRBD1 identical over 7 bases. This CDR3 spans 14 amino acids. Germline values: CDR1 GTSNPN, CDR2 SVGIG (reference sequence). V trimming: 4 bases; J trimming: 1 base; junction bases outside the gene matches: 4. This chain's CDR3 is CAWKTGLAKNIQYF. CDR3 sequence (DNA): TGTGCCTGGAAGACAGGGCTCGCCAAAAACATTCAGTACTTC.

The chain links TRBV11-2 to TRBJ2-3; 10 nucleotides align to TRBD2. The CDR3 has 16 residues. Germline V gene lookup returns CDR1 SGHAT and CDR2 FQNNGV. With V trimmed by 1 base and J by 9 bases, 10 bases remained unmatched. The CDR3 here is CASSLGHSGRPKTQYF. As DNA, the CDR3 is TGTGCCAGCAGCTTAGGCCATAGCGGGAGGCCGAAAACGCAGTATTTT.

The chain employs TRBV14 and TRBJ2-1; 7 bases map to TRBD1. The germline V gene has CDR1 SGHDN and CDR2 FVKESK. This CDR3 contains 16 residues. Germline trimming cut 0 bases from V and 2 bases from J; bases unmatched to any gene: 4. The CDR3 nucleotides read TGTGCCAGCAGCCAAGATGAGCAGGGGGCCTACAATGAGCAGTTCTTC. It specifies CASSQDEQGAYNEQFF.

This clone appeared a single time. This chain uses TRBV4-1 with TRBJ2-5; no firm D call. CDR1 is MGHRA, CDR2 YSYEKL, per germline. Between the trimmed V and J ends, which lost 0 bases and 4 bases, there was a span of 15 bases. The CDR3 spans 16 residues. In nucleotides, the CDR3 is TGCGCCAGCAGCCAAGATCCCCCGAGGTGGGGAGAGACCCAGTACTTC. Amino acids: CASSQDPPRWGETQYF.

The V gene is TRBV5-5, the J gene TRBJ2-4; D is uncertain. The V end lost 5 bases, the J end lost 0 bases, and 12 bases lay between the germline ends. CDR1 and CDR2 from the germline V gene are SGHKS and YYEKEE (reference sequence). This CDR3 has 15 amino acids. CDR3 in DNA: TGTGCCAGCAGAATCGGTCCACTAGCCAAAAACATTCAGTACTTC. It encodes CASRIGPLAKNIQYF. The variable domain in full, completed from reference TRBV5-5 and TRBJ2-4, reads DAGVTQSPTHLIKTRGQQVTLRCSPISGHKSVSWYQQVLGQGPQFIFQYYEKEERGRGNFPDRFSARQFPNYSSELNVNALLLGDSALYLCASRIGPLAKNIQYFGAGTRLSVL.

CDR3 in amino acids: CASSEQPNYNEQFF. In DNA, the CDR3 is TGTGCCAGCAGTGAACAGCCGAACTACAATGAGCAGTTCTTC. This sequence joins TRBV2 and TRBJ2-1; D ambiguous. The CDR3 extends over 14 amino acids. V dropped 2 bases and J dropped 3 bases, with 8 bases sitting between them. CDR1 SNHLY and CDR2 FYNNEI come from the germline V gene.

This sequence joins TRBV29-1 and TRBJ2-5, with D perhaps assigned TRBD1 or TRBD2 (5 bases each). The V gene lost 6 bases and the J gene lost 2 bases, with 10 bases spanning the gap. Germline V CDR1 and CDR2: SQVTM, ANQGSEA. This CDR3 has 12 residues. The CDR3 DNA reads TGCAGCGTCACCAGGGAGCAAGAGACCCAGTACTTC. This translates into CSVTREQETQYF.

This rearrangement joins TRBV4-1 to TRBJ2-5; the D gene is possibly TRBD1 (6 bases). Germline assignment: CDR1 MGHRA and CDR2 YSYEKL. With 4 bases removed from V and 2 bases from J, the gap between germline ends came to 14 bases. The CDR3 is 15 residues long. As DNA, the CDR3 is TGCGCCAGCAGCCCCCAAGGGGGAAAACAAGAGACCCAGTACTTC. Its translation is CASSPQGGKQETQYF.

Judged by abundance, this clone is medium-sized (0.01 to 0.1%). This chain connects TRBV6-4 to TRBJ2-3; D is unclear. Between the trimmed V and J ends, which lost 2 bases and 5 bases, there was a span of 8 bases. The CDR3 extends over 13 amino acids. Germline V CDR1 and CDR2: MRHNA, SNTAGT. The CDR3 nucleotides are TGTGCCAGCAGTGACAAGGCAGAAGATACGCAGTATTTT. Translation gives CASSDKAEDTQYF.

The sample holds one count of this clone. J is TRBJ2-7 and V is TRBV6-1, with D unresolved. The CDR3 is made up of 14 amino acids. V lost 0 bases, J lost 2 bases, and 8 bases lay in between. Germline V gives CDR1 MNHNS, CDR2 SASEGT. The CDR3 DNA sequence: TGTGCCAGCAGTGAAGCTTGGGCGACCTACGAGCAGTACTTC. Amino acids: CASSEAWATYEQYF.

The gene calls are TRBV10-3 and TRBJ1-1; a possible D gene is TRBD1 (6 bases). Germline CDR1 ENHRY, CDR2 SYGVKD. Trimming removed 10 bases from V and 4 bases from J, with 22 bases in between. The CDR3 runs to 15 residues. For the CDR3, the DNA is TGTGCCACATGGGGAGGGGGAACCCCGAGCACTGAAGCTTTCTTT. Encoded protein: CATWGGGTPSTEAFF.

The J gene is TRBJ1-2, the V gene TRBV30, with a possible D match to TRBD1 (6 bases). The CDR3 length is 14 residues. The V end lost 6 bases, the J end lost 7 bases, and 21 bases lay between the germline ends. The germline gives CDR1 GTSNPN, CDR2 SVGIG (reference sequence). The CDR3 sequence: CACTTDGGGGGYTF. CDR3 nucleotides: TGTGCCTGCACCACGGATGGGGGCGGGGGTGGCTACACCTTC. Complete variable domain (other parts from reference TRBV30 and TRBJ1-2): SQTIHQWPATLVQPVGSPLSLECTVEGTSNPNLYWYRQAAGRGLQLLFYSVGIGQISSEVPQNLSASRPQDRQFILSSKKLLLSDSGFYLCACTTDGGGGGYTFGSGTRLTVV.

This clone was found once. The genes are TRBV9 and TRBJ1-1; D not resolved. Germline CDR1 and CDR2: SGDLS and YYNGEE. V was cut by 2 bases and J by 1 base, with 6 bases left in between. The CDR3 consists of 13 residues. This CDR3 is CASSVLGNTEAFF. CDR3 coding DNA: TGTGCCAGCAGCGTCCTCGGGAACACTGAAGCTTTCTTT.

This clone has just one count. The chain has TRBV7-3 and TRBJ1-4; 12 positions match TRBD1. Unmatched junction bases numbered 10, after V lost 4 bases and J lost 7 bases. In germline, CDR1 is SGHTA, CDR2 FQGTGA. The CDR3 sequence is 17 residues long. The DNA for the CDR3 is TGTGCCAGCAGCTCGTCCCGGGACAGGGGGCGGTTTGAAAAACTGTTTTTT. It is translated as CASSSSRDRGRFEKLFF.

The genes are TRBV7-9 and TRBJ2-7; D is perhaps TRBD1 or TRBD2 (6 bases each). Germline V gene data show CDR1 as SEHNR and CDR2 as FQNEAQ (reference sequence). The CDR3 loop spans 15 amino acids. V lost 5 bases to trimming and J lost 0 bases, with 14 bases between them. The CDR3 bases are TGTGCCAGCAGCATCCGGGGGCCCCACTCCTACGAGCAGTACTTC. As protein: CASSIRGPHSYEQYF.

In this sample, this clone turned up once. This rearrangement joins TRBV10-3 to TRBJ2-1, with D hard to call. Germline V gene lookup returns CDR1 ENHRY and CDR2 SYGVKD. The CDR3 totals 13 residues. V dropped 2 bases and J dropped 4 bases, with 6 bases sitting between them. CDR3 DNA sequence: TGTGCCATCAGTGAGGACGGGTACAATGAGCAGTTCTTC. It codes for CAISEDGYNEQFF.

V and J are TRBV10-3 and TRBJ1-2; weak D call: TRBD1 (5 bases). Looked up from germline, CDR1 is ENHRY and CDR2 is SYGVKD. V was pared by 2 bases and J by 6 bases, with 10 bases between. This CDR3 has 13 residues. The DNA of the CDR3 is TGTGCCATCAGTGAGAAGCGGGACCATGGCTACACCTTC. It specifies CAISEKRDHGYTF.

V and J are TRBV27 and TRBJ2-5, with TRBD1 matching over 7 bases. From germline, CDR1 is MNHEY and CDR2 SMNVEV (reference sequence). V shed 5 bases and J 1 base; nucleotides not matched to a gene: 7. This CDR3 spans 15 amino acids. In nucleotides, the CDR3 is TGTGCCAGCAGTCTTGGGGGACAGCGCCAAGAGACCCAGTACTTC. Translation: CASSLGGQRQETQYF.

The CDR3 nucleotides are TGTGCCACCTTCCCGGGACAGGGTGTCAAAAACATTCAGTACTTC. Protein product: CATFPGQGVKNIQYF. The chain recombines TRBV6-1 with TRBJ2-4; 9 nucleotides agree with TRBD1. Germline V gene lookup returns CDR1 MNHNS and CDR2 SASEGT. V was clipped by 10 bases and J by 3 bases; unmatched bases: 10. The CDR3 has 15 residues.

The chain joins TRBV7-2 to TRBJ2-2; D ambiguous. Germline lookup yields CDR1 SGHTA and CDR2 FQGNSA. The V end was cut by 1 base, the J end by 0 bases, with 9 bases between. CDR3 length: 16 residues. CDR3 coding DNA: TGTGCCAGCAGCTTAGGGCCCGGGCCGAACACCGGGGAGCTGTTTTTT. Translated: CASSLGPGPNTGELFF.

V is TRBV5-1 and J is TRBJ1-2; tentatively, D is TRBD1 (6 bases). Germline V gene data show CDR1 as SGHRS and CDR2 as YFSETQ. There are 15 residues in the CDR3. V lost 4 bases, J lost 7 bases, and 20 bases lay in between. CDR3: CASSQTTSQGFGYTF. The CDR3 DNA sequence: TGCGCCAGCAGCCAGACTACCTCCCAGGGGTTTGGCTACACCTTC.

The CDR3 bases are TGTGCCTGGGGATTAGGACAGGGGACCAATGAGCAGTTCTTC. Translating it yields CAWGLGQGTNEQFF. The rearrangement uses TRBV30 and TRBJ2-1; 9 nucleotides line up with TRBD1. The CDR3 loop spans 14 amino acids. After removal of 5 bases from V and 6 bases from J, the junction contained 8 bases not matched to a gene. CDR1 is GTSNPN and CDR2 is SVGIG in the germline V gene (reference sequence).

V and J are TRBV6-5 and TRBJ2-7; 7 bases are a match to TRBD2. V lost 0 bases to trimming and J lost 3 bases; unmatched junction nucleotides: 8. The CDR3 runs to 16 residues. CDR1 and CDR2 (germline): MNHEY, SVGAGI. The CDR3 is CASSYSNAGGNYEQYF. The CDR3 DNA reads TGTGCCAGCAGTTACTCGAATGCCGGGGGGAACTACGAGCAGTACTTC.

The chain is built from TRBV7-9 and TRBJ1-4; 8 bases are a match to TRBD1. Germline assignment: CDR1 SEHNR and CDR2 FQNEAQ (reference sequence). The V segment lost 6 bases and the J segment 0 bases; nucleotides outside the gene matches: 12. The CDR3 extends over 18 amino acids. The DNA for the CDR3 is TGTGCCAGCAGTCCAGGGGGCTCGGGTGATGCAACTAATGAAAAACTGTTTTTT. This codes for CASSPGGSGDATNEKLFF.